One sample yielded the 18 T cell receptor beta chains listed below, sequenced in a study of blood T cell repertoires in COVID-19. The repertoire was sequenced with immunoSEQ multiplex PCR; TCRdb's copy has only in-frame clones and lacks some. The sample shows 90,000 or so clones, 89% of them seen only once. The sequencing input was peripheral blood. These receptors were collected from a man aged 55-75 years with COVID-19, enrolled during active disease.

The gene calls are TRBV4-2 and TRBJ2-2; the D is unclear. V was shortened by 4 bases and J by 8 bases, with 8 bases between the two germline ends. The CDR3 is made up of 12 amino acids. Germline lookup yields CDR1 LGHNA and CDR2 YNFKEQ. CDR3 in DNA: TGTGCCAGCAGCCTCCAAGAGGGGGAGCTGTTTTTT. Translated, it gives CASSLQEGELFF.

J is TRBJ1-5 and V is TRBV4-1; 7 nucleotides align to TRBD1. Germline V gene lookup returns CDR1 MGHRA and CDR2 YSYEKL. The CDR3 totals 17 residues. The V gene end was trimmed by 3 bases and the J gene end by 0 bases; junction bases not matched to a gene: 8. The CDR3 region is CASSHHWTGDSNQPQHF. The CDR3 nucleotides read TGCGCCAGCAGCCATCATTGGACAGGAGATAGCAATCAGCCCCAGCATTTT.

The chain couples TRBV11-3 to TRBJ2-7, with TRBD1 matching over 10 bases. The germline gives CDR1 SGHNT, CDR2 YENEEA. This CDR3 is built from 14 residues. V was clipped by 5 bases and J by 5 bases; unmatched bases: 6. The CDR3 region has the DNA TGTGCCAGCAGCACCCCGGGACAGGGGAACGAGCAGTACTTC. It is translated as CASSTPGQGNEQYF.

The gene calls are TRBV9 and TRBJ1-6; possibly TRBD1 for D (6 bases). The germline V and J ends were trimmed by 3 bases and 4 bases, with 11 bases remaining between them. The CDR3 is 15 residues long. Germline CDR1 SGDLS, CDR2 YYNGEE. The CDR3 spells CASSAGVGYNSPLHF. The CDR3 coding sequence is TGTGCCAGCAGCGCAGGGGTTGGGTATAATTCACCCCTCCACTTT. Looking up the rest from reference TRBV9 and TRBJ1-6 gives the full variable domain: DSGVTQTPKHLITATGQRVTLRCSPRSGDLSVYWYQQSLDQGLQFLIQYYNGEERAKGNILERFSAQQFPDLHSELNLSSLELGDSALYFCASSAGVGYNSPLHFGNGTRLTVT.

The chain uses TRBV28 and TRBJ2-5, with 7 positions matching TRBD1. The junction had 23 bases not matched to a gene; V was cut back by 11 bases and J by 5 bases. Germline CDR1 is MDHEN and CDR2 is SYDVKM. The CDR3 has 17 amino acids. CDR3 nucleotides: TGTGCCTCAGGTGCCCGAGAGGGCAGGGGGTCCGGGGAGACCCAGTACTTC. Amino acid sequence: CASGAREGRGSGETQYF.

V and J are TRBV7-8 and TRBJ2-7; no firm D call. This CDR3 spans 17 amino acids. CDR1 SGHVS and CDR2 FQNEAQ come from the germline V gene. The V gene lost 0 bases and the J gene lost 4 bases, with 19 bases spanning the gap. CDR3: CASSLASRIINKYEQYF. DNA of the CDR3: TGTGCCAGCAGCTTAGCATCCCGAATAATTAACAAGTACGAGCAGTACTTC.

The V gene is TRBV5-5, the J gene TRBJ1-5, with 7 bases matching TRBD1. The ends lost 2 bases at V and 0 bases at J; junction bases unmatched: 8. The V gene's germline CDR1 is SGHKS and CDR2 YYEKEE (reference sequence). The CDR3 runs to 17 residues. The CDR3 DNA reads TGTGCCAGCAGCTTACTACAGGGGTTCAGTAGCAATCAGCCCCAGCATTTT. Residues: CASSLLQGFSSNQPQHF.

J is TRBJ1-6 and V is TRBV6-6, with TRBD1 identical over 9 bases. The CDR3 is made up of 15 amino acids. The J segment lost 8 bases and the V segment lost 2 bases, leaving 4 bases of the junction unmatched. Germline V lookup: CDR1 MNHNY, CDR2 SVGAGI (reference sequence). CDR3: CASSYTDRGDSPLHF. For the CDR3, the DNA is TGTGCCAGCAGTTACACCGACAGGGGGGATTCACCCCTCCACTTT.

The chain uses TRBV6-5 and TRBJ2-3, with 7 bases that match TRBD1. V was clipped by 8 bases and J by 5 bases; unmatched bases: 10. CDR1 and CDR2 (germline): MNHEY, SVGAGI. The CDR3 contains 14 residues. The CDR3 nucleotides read TGTGCCAGCCGAAGCGACAGGGCGGGAGATACGCAGTATTTT. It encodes CASRSDRAGDTQYF.

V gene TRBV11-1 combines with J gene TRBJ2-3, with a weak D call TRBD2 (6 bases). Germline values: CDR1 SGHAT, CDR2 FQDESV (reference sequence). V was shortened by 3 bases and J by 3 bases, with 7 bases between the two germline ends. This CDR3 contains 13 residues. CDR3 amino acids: CASSFGSTDTQYF. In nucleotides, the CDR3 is TGTGCCAGCAGCTTCGGGAGTACAGATACGCAGTATTTT.

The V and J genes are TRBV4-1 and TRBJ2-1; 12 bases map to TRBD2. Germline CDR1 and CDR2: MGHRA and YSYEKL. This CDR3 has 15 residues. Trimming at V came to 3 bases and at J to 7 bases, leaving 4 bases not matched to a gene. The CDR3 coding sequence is TGCGCCAGCAGCCACCTCGGACTAGCGGGGAATGAGCAGTTCTTC. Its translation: CASSHLGLAGNEQFF.

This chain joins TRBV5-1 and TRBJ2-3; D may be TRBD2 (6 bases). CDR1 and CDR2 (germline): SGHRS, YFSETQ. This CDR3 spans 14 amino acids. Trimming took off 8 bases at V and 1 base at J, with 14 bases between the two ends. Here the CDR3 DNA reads TGCGCCAGTCGGCCGGGGGTTGGCACAGATACGCAGTATTTT. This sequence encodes CASRPGVGTDTQYF.

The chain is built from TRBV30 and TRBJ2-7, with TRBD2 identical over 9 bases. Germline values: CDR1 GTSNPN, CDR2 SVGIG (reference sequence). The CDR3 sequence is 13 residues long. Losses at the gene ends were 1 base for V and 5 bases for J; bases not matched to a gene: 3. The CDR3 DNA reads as TGTGCCTGGAGTGGGGGACTAGCCAACGAGCAGTACTTC. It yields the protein CAWSGGLANEQYF.

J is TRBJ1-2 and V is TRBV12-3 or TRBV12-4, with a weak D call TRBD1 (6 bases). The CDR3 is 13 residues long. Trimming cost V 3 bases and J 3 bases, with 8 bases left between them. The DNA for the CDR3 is TGTGCCAGCAGTTTGGCAGGGGACTATGGCTACACCTTC. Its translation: CASSLAGDYGYTF.

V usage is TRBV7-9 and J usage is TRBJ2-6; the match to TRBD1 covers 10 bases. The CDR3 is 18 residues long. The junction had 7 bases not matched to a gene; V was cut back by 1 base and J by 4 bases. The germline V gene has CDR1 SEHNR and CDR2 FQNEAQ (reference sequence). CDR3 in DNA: TGTGCCAGCAGCTTAGTTGGGACAGGGGTACCCGGGGCCAACGTCCTGACTTTC. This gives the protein CASSLVGTGVPGANVLTF.

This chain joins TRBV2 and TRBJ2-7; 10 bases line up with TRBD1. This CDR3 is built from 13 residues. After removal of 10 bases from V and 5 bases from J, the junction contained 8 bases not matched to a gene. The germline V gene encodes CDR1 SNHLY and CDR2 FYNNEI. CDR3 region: CANTRDRGHEQYF. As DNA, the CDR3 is TGTGCCAACACCCGGGACAGGGGCCACGAGCAGTACTTC.

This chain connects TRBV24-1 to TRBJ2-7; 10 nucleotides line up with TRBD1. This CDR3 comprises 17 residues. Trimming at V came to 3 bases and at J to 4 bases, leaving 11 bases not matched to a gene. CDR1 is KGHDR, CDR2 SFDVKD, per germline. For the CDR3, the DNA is TGTGCCACCAGTGATGCCCCCGGGACAGGGGTGGTTTACGAGCAGTACTTC. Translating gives CATSDAPGTGVVYEQYF.

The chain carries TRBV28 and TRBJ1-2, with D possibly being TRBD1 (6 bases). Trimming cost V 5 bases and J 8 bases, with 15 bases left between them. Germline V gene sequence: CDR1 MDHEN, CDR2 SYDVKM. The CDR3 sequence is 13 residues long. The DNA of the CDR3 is TGTGCCAGCAGTAACGGGCCTCAGGGGGGCTACACCTTC. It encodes CASSNGPQGGYTF.